The rows below give T cell receptor beta chains drawn from one sample of a study of blood T cell repertoires in COVID-19. TCRdb's copy holds only in-frame clones and misses some; the assay was immunoSEQ multiplex PCR. The repertoire consists of about 190,000 clones, with 75% to 90% occurring once and the leading ten covering approximately 1.1%. The sample consisted of peripheral blood. The receptors come from a young man with acute or convalescent COVID-19. Both conserved end residues are part of each CDR3. The order of the fields is CDR3 DNA, CDR3 protein, D gene, V gene, clone size, J gene. The D gene is left open where the match is weak. Rows may omit the clone size; those that give it use once, few, many or a size class.

TGTGCCAGCAGCTTAGATGCAGGGGAAGAGACCCAGTACTTC CASSLDAGEETQYF NA TRBV11-2 NA TRBJ2-5
TGTGCCAGCAGCGAGGACAGGGTCCATGGAAAACTGTTTTTT CASSEDRVHGKLFF TRBD1 TRBV7-9 NA TRBJ1-4
TGCAGCGTTGAGAGGGACAGACAGACCCAGTACTTC CSVERDRQTQYF TRBD1 TRBV29-1 once TRBJ2-5
TGTGCCAGCAGCCAACTTGAAAAACTGTTTTTT CASSQLEKLFF NA TRBV3-1/TRBV3-2 NA TRBJ1-4
TGTGCCAGCAGTTGGGCGGGGGTGCCAGATACGCAGTATTTT CASSWAGVPDTQYF TRBD2 TRBV6-2/TRBV6-3 NA TRBJ2-3
TGTGCCAGTAGAGATTCGGGACAGCAAGAGACCCAGTACTTC CASRDSGQQETQYF TRBD1 TRBV19 NA TRBJ2-5
TGTGCCAGCAGCTTTGATGGGGGCGCCTACGAGCAGTACTTC CASSFDGGAYEQYF NA TRBV7-3 NA TRBJ2-7
TGTGCCAGCAGCCAAGATGTAACAGGGGCCCCCTATGGCTACACCTTC CASSQDVTGAPYGYTF TRBD1 TRBV3-1/TRBV3-2 NA TRBJ1-2
TGTGCCAGCAGCTCGGGACTATCCAGCACAGATACGCAGTATTTT CASSSGLSSTDTQYF TRBD2 TRBV27 NA TRBJ2-3
TGTGCCAGCAGCTTATTTAGCGGAACCTACAATGAGCAGTTCTTC CASSLFSGTYNEQFF NA TRBV5-6 once TRBJ2-1
TGTGCCAGCAGTTACCTAGGTAGGAATCAGCCCCAGCATTTT CASSYLGRNQPQHF NA TRBV6-5 NA TRBJ1-5
TGTGCCAGCAGCGTATGGGACACCAACACCGGGGAGCTGTTTTTT CASSVWDTNTGELFF NA TRBV9 NA TRBJ2-2
TGTGCCAGCCAAATAACAGGGGTGGGGACTGAAGCTTTCTTT CASQITGVGTEAFF TRBD1 TRBV5-8 NA TRBJ1-1
TGTGCCAGCAGCCAAGCCATGCCAGGGTCTGGGGCCAACGTCCTGACTTTC CASSQAMPGSGANVLTF NA TRBV4-2 NA TRBJ2-6
TGCGCCAGCAGCTTCGGGACAGACAATTTACAGACCCAGTACTTC CASSFGTDNLQTQYF TRBD1 TRBV5-1 NA TRBJ2-5
TGTGCCAGCAGCTACGCTGGACAGGTATCCTACGAGCAGTACTTC CASSYAGQVSYEQYF TRBD1 TRBV7-8 NA TRBJ2-7
TGTGCCTGGGCCCCAGGGTCTTGGGCTGAAAAACTGTTTTTT CAWAPGSWAEKLFF NA TRBV30 NA TRBJ1-4
TGTGCTAGCAGCTTCCCACCTAGCGGGTTCGAGACCCAGTACTTC CASSFPPSGFETQYF TRBD2 TRBV7-7 once TRBJ2-5
TGCGCCAGCGCTTCAGGGGCAGCGCAAGAGACCCAGTACTTC CASASGAAQETQYF NA TRBV10-1 NA TRBJ2-5
TGTGCCAGCGGAGCGGGAAGGCCCTACGAGCAGTACTTC CASGAGRPYEQYF TRBD2 TRBV27 NA TRBJ2-7
TGTGCCAGCAGTTCGCCCGGGGGAGCGGGGGATGCAGATACGCAGTATTTT CASSSPGGAGDADTQYF TRBD2 TRBV28 NA TRBJ2-3
TGTGCCAGCAGCTTGGGGCCAGGGGTCCCCTCTGGGGCCAACGTCCTGACTTTC CASSLGPGVPSGANVLTF NA TRBV5-8 NA TRBJ2-6
TGTGCCAGCAGCGGGGGTGACGGGGGAATCTACGAGCAGTACTTC CASSGGDGGIYEQYF NA TRBV7-6 NA TRBJ2-7
TGTGCCAGCAGCCTTAACAGAGATAGTAACACTGAAGCTTTCTTT CASSLNRDSNTEAFF NA TRBV7-6 few TRBJ1-1
TGTGCCAGCAGCGAGACTGCCTCAACTAATGAAAAACTGTTTTTT CASSETASTNEKLFF NA TRBV9 NA TRBJ1-4
TGTGCCAGCAGCCTAAACAGGGTTCAGCCCCAGCATTTT CASSLNRVQPQHF NA TRBV6-5 NA TRBJ1-5
TGTGCCAGCAGTTCCCCAGGCAAGAACACCGGGGAGCTGTTTTTT CASSSPGKNTGELFF NA TRBV6-5 NA TRBJ2-2
TGTGCCAGCAGGAAGTTGGCCGACTCCTACGAGCAGTACTTC CASRKLADSYEQYF NA TRBV7-9 NA TRBJ2-7
TGTGCCAGCAGTTTGGGGAAACGGGGAATTGGGGCCAACGTCCTGACTTTC CASSLGKRGIGANVLTF NA TRBV27 NA TRBJ2-6
TGTGCCAGTATTCCGAGCTCTGGAAACACCATATATTTT CASIPSSGNTIYF NA TRBV19 NA TRBJ1-3
TGTGCTAGTGGTTTGCCAATAGACAGGGAGGCGGAGGGCTACACCTTC CASGLPIDREAEGYTF TRBD1 TRBV12-5 NA TRBJ1-2
TGCGCCAGCAGCCCTGGTACCGGCAGGGTGGGCTATGGCTACACCTTC CASSPGTGRVGYGYTF NA TRBV5-1 NA TRBJ1-2
TGCGCCAGCAGCCAGGATAGCGGGGGGCCGGGGGAGCAGTACTTC CASSQDSGGPGEQYF TRBD2 TRBV4-1 NA TRBJ2-7
TGCAGCGTTGAGGTCAGGGGGCGAGGCTACACCTTC CSVEVRGRGYTF TRBD1 TRBV29-1 once TRBJ1-2